What follows is one TCR beta chain and its context. The data were taken from a study of blood T cell repertoires in COVID-19. The repertoire was sequenced with immunoSEQ multiplex PCR; TCRdb's copy has only in-frame clones and lacks some. Of hundreds of thousands of clones in the sample, around nine tenths are singletons; the top ten hold 0.99%. The CDR3 covers 14 residues. Trimming left V 5 bases short and J 4 bases short, with 12 bases between. The germline CDR1 and CDR2 sequences are LGHNT and FRNRAP. The sequence was obtained from a woman aged 40 to 49 who had recovered from COVID-19. The sequenced sample was peripheral blood. The chain combines TRBV12-5 with TRBJ2-1; tentatively, D is TRBD1 (6 bases). This chain's CDR3 is CASGAQQGYNEQFF. The CDR3 DNA reads as TGTGCTAGTGGTGCCCAGCAGGGGTACAATGAGCAGTTCTTC.